One sample yielded the 3 T cell receptor beta chains listed below, sequenced in a study of CD8+ T cells in alopecia areata. Reverse transcribed after extraction, RNA yielded cDNA as the sequencing template. Assay used: immunoSEQ multiplex PCR; TCRdb lists only in-frame clones, some missing. The sample includes 150,000 to 200,000 clones, 60% of them seen just once. Specified treatment: oral pan-JAK inhibitor, 5-10 mg twice daily. The input for sequencing was CD4+ T cells sorted from blood, taken at week 24, from a patient treated with tofacitinib. The source is a human donor with alopecia areata.

The gene calls are TRBV7-3 and TRBJ2-5; D is undetermined. The CDR3 length is 13 residues. Germline-derived CDR1 and CDR2 are SGHTA and FQGTGA. V was trimmed by 3 bases and J by 5 bases, leaving 10 bases between them. The CDR3 protein is CASSFGSTETQYF. The CDR3 DNA follows: TGTGCCAGCAGCTTTGGATCAACGGAGACCCAGTACTTC.

This clone was counted between two and nine times. The chain uses TRBV7-2 and TRBJ1-1; no definite D call. CDR3 size: 11 residues. Looked up from germline, CDR1 is SGHTA and CDR2 is FQGNSA. Trimming cost V 7 bases and J 1 base, with 4 bases left between them. DNA of the CDR3: TGTGCCAGCACCCCGAACACTGAAGCTTTCTTT. Translated, it gives CASTPNTEAFF. The full variable domain, completed using reference TRBV7-2 and TRBJ1-1, is GAGVSQSPSNKVTEKGKDVELRCDPISGHTALYWYRQSLGQGLEFLIYFQGNSAPDKSGLPSDRFSAERTGGSVSTLTIQRTQQEDSAVYLCASTPNTEAFFGQGTRLTVV.

The chain employs TRBV4-1 and TRBJ2-2; 8 bases map to TRBD2. The germline CDR1 and CDR2 sequences are MGHRA and YSYEKL. V gave up 3 bases and J gave up 0 bases; unmatched junction bases: 9. This CDR3 contains 18 residues. Here the CDR3 reads CASSQTIGLAANTGELFF. In nucleotides, the CDR3 is TGCGCCAGCAGCCAGACCATAGGACTAGCCGCGAACACCGGGGAGCTGTTTTTT.